The entry below gives a single T cell receptor beta chain sequence along with its context. As yet, its antigen is unknown. V trimming: 5 bases; J trimming: 7 bases; junction bases outside the gene matches: 7. This CDR3 is 15 amino acids long. CDR1 is ENHRY, CDR2 SYGVKD, per germline. The primer mix had 60 Vbeta and 13 Jbeta primers. Libraries were prepared by immunoSEQ multiplex PCR; TCRdb keeps only in-frame clonotypes and omits some of them. The sample includes about 70,000 clones, 80% to 90% seen only once; the top ten take 1.5% to 2%. These data originate in a study of cytomegalovirus exposure and HLA in healthy donors. Whole-study context: The study placed less than 90% of its 398 genotyped donors in the Caucasian-associated ancestry cluster. Study findings and constraints: Common viral pathogens were later found to be apparently linked to several of the most significant clusters. It was assumed in the presence/absence analyses that sequencing depth was roughly uniform across donors.

The receptor was derived from a woman between 25 and 40 years old in good health and CMV-seronegative. Sequencing input: PBMCs. The chain couples TRBV10-3 to TRBJ2-2, with 10 bases matching TRBD1. The CDR3 DNA reads as TGTGCCATCAGTCCGGGACAGGGGAAGAACGGGGAGCTGTTTTTT. Its protein product is CAISPGQGKNGELFF.